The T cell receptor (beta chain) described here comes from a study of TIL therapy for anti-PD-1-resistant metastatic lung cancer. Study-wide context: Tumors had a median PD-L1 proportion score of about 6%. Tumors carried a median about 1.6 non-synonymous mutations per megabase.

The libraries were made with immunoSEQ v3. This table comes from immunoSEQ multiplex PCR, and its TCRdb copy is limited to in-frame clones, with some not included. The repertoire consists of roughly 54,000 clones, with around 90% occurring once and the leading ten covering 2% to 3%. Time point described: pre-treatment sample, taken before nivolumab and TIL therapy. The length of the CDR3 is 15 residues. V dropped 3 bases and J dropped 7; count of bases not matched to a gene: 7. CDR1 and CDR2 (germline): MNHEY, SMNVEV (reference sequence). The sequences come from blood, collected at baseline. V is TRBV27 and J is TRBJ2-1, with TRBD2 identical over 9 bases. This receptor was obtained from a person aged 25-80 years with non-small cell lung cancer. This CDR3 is CASSLVSGGLNEQFF. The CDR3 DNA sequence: TGTGCCAGCAGTTTGGTTAGCGGGGGCCTGAATGAGCAGTTCTTC.